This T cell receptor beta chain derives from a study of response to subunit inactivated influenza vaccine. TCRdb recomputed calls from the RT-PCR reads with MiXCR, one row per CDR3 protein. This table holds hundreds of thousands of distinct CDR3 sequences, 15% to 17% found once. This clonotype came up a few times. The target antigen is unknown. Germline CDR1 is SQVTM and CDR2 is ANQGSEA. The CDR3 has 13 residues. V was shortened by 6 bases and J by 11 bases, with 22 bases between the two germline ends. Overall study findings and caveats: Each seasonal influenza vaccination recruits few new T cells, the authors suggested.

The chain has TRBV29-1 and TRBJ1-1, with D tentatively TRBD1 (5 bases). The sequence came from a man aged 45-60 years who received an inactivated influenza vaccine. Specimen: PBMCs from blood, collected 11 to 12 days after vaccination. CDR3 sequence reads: CSVQRTSMPGAFF. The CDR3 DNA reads TGCAGCGTCCAAAGGACATCAATGCCTGGGGCTTTCTTT. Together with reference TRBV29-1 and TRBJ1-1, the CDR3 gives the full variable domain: SAVISQKPSRDICQRGTSLTIQCQVDSQVTMMFWYRQQPGQSLTLIATANQGSEATYESGFVIDKFPISRPNLTFSTLTVSNMSPEDSSIYLCSVQRTSMPGAFFGQGTRLTVV.